This TCR beta chain was sequenced during a study of blood T cells in healthy people across ages. Next came a second PCR, run for roughly 6 to 11 cycles, which used a sample-barcoded 5' primer along with a J-beta primer mix. Every cDNA was tagged by a template-switch adaptor with 12 random nucleotides. MiXCR, run by TCRdb on the 5' RACE reads, gives a single entry per CDR3 protein. This sample yields 1.5 million to 2 million distinct CDR3 sequences, of which 28% are seen a single time; roughly 8.2% belongs to the top ten. This clonotype was counted only a few times. With V trimmed by 7 bases and J by 3 bases, 9 bases remained unmatched. CDR1 is SNHLY, CDR2 FYNNEI, per germline. This CDR3 has 14 amino acids.

J is TRBJ2-7 and V is TRBV2; 7 nucleotides align to TRBD1. This sequence originates from a woman aged 30 to 39 in good health. The specimen sequenced was blood. The CDR3 region has the DNA TGTGCCAGCATCCCCGGCCGGGACAGCTACGAGCAGTACTTC. This gives the protein CASIPGRDSYEQYF. The variable domain in full, completed from reference TRBV2 and TRBJ2-7, reads EPEVTQTPSHQVTQMGQEVILRCVPISNHLYFYWYRQILGQKVEFLVSFYNNEISEKSEIFDDQFSVERPDGSNFTLKIRSTKLEDSAMYFCASIPGRDSYEQYFGPGTRLTVT.